This T cell receptor (beta chain) was found in a study of blood T cell repertoires in COVID-19. Study-level background: Acute and convalescent COVID-19 samples came from the United States, Italy and Spain. Sources were T cells, B-cell-depleted T cells, or PBMCs; the material itself was cDNA or gDNA.

In the original analysis: How many nucleated cells were present was estimated from reference gene primer amplification. The assay was immunoSEQ multiplex PCR, and TCRdb's table has in-frame clones only and misses some. The DNA was the basis for D and trimming; V, J and clone size are from that table. Of over 90,000 clones detected, about four fifths appear once; the ten largest clones hold around 7%. J lost 8 bases, V lost 6 bases, and 6 bases had no gene match. The germline V gene encodes CDR1 MNHEY and CDR2 SVGAGI. The CDR3 is 14 amino acids. The gene calls are TRBV6-5 and TRBJ1-4; 10 bases line up with TRBD1. What was sequenced was peripheral blood. The sequence was collected from a man aged 45-65 years with active or convalescent COVID-19. The DNA of the CDR3 is TGTGCCAGCAGCCGGGACAGGGGAGACGAAAAACTGTTTTTT. It translates to CASSRDRGDEKLFF.